The 23 T cell receptor beta chains below come from one sample, sequenced in a study of blood T cells in healthy people across ages. A second PCR of about 7 to 12 cycles used a sample-barcoded 5' primer and a J-beta primer mix. A single record per CDR3 protein comes from TCRdb applying MiXCR to the 5' RACE reads. Of around 780,000 distinct CDR3 sequences in the sample, approximately 60% are singletons; the top ten hold roughly 26%. Sequencing was carried out using blood. Receptors originate from a man aged 35-49 years in good health.

This clonotype was seen only a few times. Here the CDR3 reads CASTLRLEQFF. CDR3 nucleotide sequence: TGTGCCAGCACTTTAAGGCTCGAGCAGTTCTTC. The V call is TRBV11-2, the J call TRBJ2-1, with D unclear. V lost 7 bases to trimming and J lost 10 bases, with 11 bases between them. The CDR3 extends over 11 amino acids. Germline V lookup: CDR1 SGHAT, CDR2 FQNNGV.

This clonotype was seen repeatedly, ten times or more. This chain joins TRBV4-3 and TRBJ2-6; D is perhaps TRBD1 (5 bases). CDR1 LGHNA and CDR2 YSLEER come from the germline V gene. V was shortened by 1 base and J by 0 bases, with 7 bases between the two germline ends. The CDR3 runs 16 residues. This CDR3 reads CASSQGQNSGANVLTF. CDR3 bases: TGCGCCAGCAGCCAAGGACAGAACTCTGGGGCCAACGTCCTGACTTTC.

CDR3 loop: CASSPHSYQETQYF. Written as DNA, the CDR3 is TGTGCCAGCAGCCCCCACAGTTACCAAGAGACCCAGTACTTC. V gene TRBV5-4 combines with J gene TRBJ2-5; D ambiguous. V lost 4 bases and J lost 0, with 10 bases in between. The germline gives CDR1 SGHNT, CDR2 YYREEE (reference sequence). This CDR3 comprises 14 residues.

The chain uses TRBV27 and TRBJ2-1; 8 bases fit TRBD1. The CDR3 has 15 amino acids. J gave up 5 bases and V 5 bases, and 8 bases lay outside the gene matches. CDR1 is MNHEY, CDR2 SMNVEV, per germline (reference sequence). CDR3 in amino acids: CASSPRTGSNNEQFF. CDR3 sequence (DNA): TGTGCCAGCAGTCCCCGGACAGGGAGCAACAATGAGCAGTTCTTC.

This chain connects TRBV29-1 to TRBJ1-4; the D is unclear. The CDR3 consists of 14 residues. Germline V CDR1 and CDR2: SQVTM, ANQGSEA. V lost 4 bases, J lost 4 bases, and 13 bases lay in between. In nucleotides, the CDR3 is TGCAGCGTTGCGGGTCGATCGGGTAATGAAAAACTGTTTTTT. Translated: CSVAGRSGNEKLFF.

The chain combines TRBV28 with TRBJ2-1; weak D call: TRBD2 (5 bases). The CDR3 is 21 residues long. V lost 2 bases and J lost 0, with 26 bases in between. Germline values: CDR1 MDHEN, CDR2 SYDVKM. CDR3 sequence: CASSLIRSDLNGLSSYNEQFF. In nucleotides, the CDR3 is TGTGCCAGCAGTTTAATCCGGTCAGATCTAAACGGACTTAGCTCCTACAATGAGCAGTTCTTC.

This clonotype turned up a few times. The chain employs TRBV28 and TRBJ2-7, with a possible D match to TRBD1 (6 bases). Deletions cut 1 base from V and 2 bases from J, with 18 bases between. CDR3 size: 17 residues. Per germline, CDR1 MDHEN and CDR2 SYDVKM. The CDR3 loop is CASSLSVRSGETYEQYF. CDR3 in DNA: TGTGCCAGCAGTTTATCAGTACGGTCAGGGGAAACCTACGAGCAGTACTTC.

This clonotype was detected a few times. The chain recombines TRBV29-1 with TRBJ2-6; D not certain. V dropped 4 bases and J dropped 0 bases, with 4 bases sitting between them. Germline loops: CDR1 SQVTM, CDR2 ANQGSEA. This CDR3 comprises 13 residues. CDR3 region: CSVGPSGANVLTF. For the CDR3, the DNA is TGCAGCGTTGGGCCCTCTGGGGCCAACGTCCTGACTTTC.

In this sample, this clonotype turned up a few times. The V call is TRBV14, the J call TRBJ2-5; D unclear. From germline, CDR1 is SGHDN and CDR2 FVKESK. V lost 0 bases and J 5 bases, leaving 10 bases between the germline ends. The CDR3 is 14 residues long. For the CDR3, the DNA is TGTGCCAGCAGCCAAGATTTCTTCAGGGAGACCCAGTACTTC. Its translation is CASSQDFFRETQYF.

This clonotype has a handful of counts. The V gene is TRBV7-9, the J gene TRBJ1-1; tentative D call: TRBD1 (5 bases). In germline, CDR1 is SEHNR, CDR2 FQNEAQ (reference sequence). There are 12 residues in the CDR3. V dropped 5 bases and J dropped 6 bases, with 10 bases sitting between them. The CDR3 spells CASSGGEAEAFF. The CDR3 DNA sequence: TGTGCCAGCAGCGGAGGGGAGGCTGAAGCTTTCTTT.

The chain carries TRBV7-2 and TRBJ2-7; possibly TRBD1 for D (6 bases). This CDR3 region has 13 residues. Per germline, CDR1 SGHTA and CDR2 FQGNSA. With 5 bases removed from V and 7 bases from J, the gap between germline ends came to 15 bases. CDR3 nucleotide sequence: TGTGCCAGCAGCCTAGACAGGAACAATGAGCAGTACTTC. Translation gives CASSLDRNNEQYF.

This clonotype is a singleton in its sample. The chain joins TRBV6-5 to TRBJ1-2; D unclear. This CDR3 has 13 residues. Germline V CDR1 and CDR2: MNHEY, SVGAGI. V was cut by 5 bases and J by 4 bases, with 11 bases left in between. In DNA, the CDR3 is TGTGCCAGCAGTCGGACGGCTATCTATGGCTACACCTTC. This translates into CASSRTAIYGYTF.

The gene calls are TRBV10-3 and TRBJ2-1, with D perhaps matching TRBD1 or TRBD2 (5 bases each). The CDR3 spans 14 residues. Trimming took off 0 bases at V and 4 bases at J, with 7 bases between the two ends. CDR1 and CDR2 (germline): ENHRY, SYGVKD. DNA for the CDR3: TGTGCCATCAGTGAGTCGGGGGAATACAATGAGCAGTTCTTC. This sequence encodes CAISESGEYNEQFF.

This chain links TRBV28 with TRBJ1-1; unclear D gene. Germline V lookup: CDR1 MDHEN, CDR2 SYDVKM. CDR3 length equals 18 residues. V was pared by 5 bases and J by 3 bases, with 25 bases between. The CDR3 is CASSPPGYLKTGDTEAFF. In DNA, the CDR3 is TGTGCCAGCAGTCCACCGGGGTATCTCAAAACTGGCGACACTGAAGCTTTCTTT.

The V call is TRBV20-1, the J call TRBJ2-7, with D possibly matching TRBD2 (5 bases). The CDR3 has 13 amino acids. Germline values: CDR1 DFQATT, CDR2 SNEGSKA (reference sequence). Trimming stripped 3 bases from V and 6 bases from J, with 15 bases between. The CDR3 region has the DNA TGCAGTGCTAGCGGGAACCAACCTCGCGAGCAGTACTTC. Its protein is CSASGNQPREQYF.

J is TRBJ2-6 and V is TRBV12-3 or TRBV12-4, with 8 positions matching TRBD1. The CDR3 runs to 15 residues. Unmatched junction bases numbered 4, after V lost 8 bases and J lost 1 base. Here the CDR3 reads CASRQGRSGANVLTF. The CDR3 DNA follows: TGTGCCAGCCGACAGGGGAGGTCTGGGGCCAACGTCCTGACTTTC.

Only a few counts were recorded for this clonotype. The rearrangement uses TRBV7-3 and TRBJ2-1; no definite D call. CDR3 length equals 17 residues. Germline V gene sequence: CDR1 SGHTA, CDR2 FQGTGA. V was cut by 5 bases and J by 0 bases, with 17 bases left in between. DNA of the CDR3: TGTGCCAGCAGCCCCGAGTTGAGGCCCTCCTCCTACAATGAGCAGTTCTTC. Translated, it gives CASSPELRPSSYNEQFF. Drawing the rest from reference TRBV7-3 and TRBJ2-1, the complete variable domain is GAGVSQTPSNKVTEKGKYVELRCDPISGHTALYWYRQSLGQGPEFLIYFQGTGAADDSGLPNDRFFAVRPEGSVSTLKIQRTERGDSAVYLCASSPELRPSSYNEQFFGPGTRLTVL.

The V gene is TRBV28, the J gene TRBJ2-1; 7 positions match TRBD2. The CDR3 is 14 amino acids. Losses at the gene ends were 5 bases for V and 9 bases for J; bases not matched to a gene: 10. Germline V gives CDR1 MDHEN, CDR2 SYDVKM. The CDR3 is CASSQGGPSAEQFF. CDR3 DNA: TGTGCCAGCAGTCAGGGAGGGCCGTCCGCTGAGCAGTTCTTC.

Only a few counts were recorded for this clonotype. V is TRBV5-1 and J is TRBJ2-3; D possibly corresponds to TRBD2 (10 bases). CDR1 and CDR2 (germline): SGHRS, YFSETQ. This CDR3 region has 17 residues. V lost 5 bases to trimming and J lost 4 bases, with 23 bases between them. In DNA form, the CDR3 reads TGCGCCAGCAGTCCGTCAACTAGCGGGACAGGGTCAGATACGCAGTATTTT. Translation: CASSPSTSGTGSDTQYF.

This chain links TRBV20-1 with TRBJ1-5; D unclear. V dropped 6 bases and J dropped 3 bases, with 12 bases sitting between them. Germline CDR1 is DFQATT and CDR2 is SNEGSKA (reference sequence). CDR3 length: 13 amino acids. This CDR3 reads CSALGPINQPQHF. The CDR3 nucleotides read TGCAGTGCCCTAGGGCCGATCAATCAGCCCCAGCATTTT.

This clonotype was observed a few times. This sequence joins TRBV7-9 and TRBJ2-6; 7 nucleotides line up with TRBD1. This CDR3 contains 20 residues. Germline V gene sequence: CDR1 SEHNR, CDR2 FQNEAQ (reference sequence). The J segment lost 0 bases and the V segment lost 1 base, leaving 12 bases of the junction unmatched. The CDR3 spells CASSLEPKGTAYSGANVLTF. DNA for the CDR3: TGTGCCAGCAGCTTAGAACCGAAAGGGACAGCCTACTCTGGGGCCAACGTCCTGACTTTC.

The chain is built from TRBV28 and TRBJ2-4; D gene ambiguous. Germline CDR1 and CDR2: MDHEN and SYDVKM. Trimming removed 4 bases from V and 8 bases from J, with 9 bases in between. The CDR3 sequence is 12 residues long. CDR3 in DNA: TGTGCCAGCAGTTGGCAGTCGGACATTCAGTACTTC. Translating gives CASSWQSDIQYF.

This sequence joins TRBV3-1 and TRBJ2-7, with 8 bases fitting TRBD1. The J call could be wrong; TRBJ2-5 is a better fit for the DNA end. CDR1 is LGHDT and CDR2 is YNNKEL in the germline V gene (reference sequence). The CDR3 is made up of 14 amino acids. Written as DNA, the CDR3 is TGTGCCAGCAGCGAACCCAGGGGGCGGGAGACCCAGTACTTC. It translates to CASSEPRGRETQYF.